The TCR beta chain under discussion was sequenced for a study of spatial heterogeneity in lung cancer. Study as a whole: Detection of beta-chain sequences consistently exceeded that of alpha-chain sequences. TCR and UMI combinations that were unique each appeared, on average, more than ten times in raw reads.

In this sample, this clonotype turned up many times. The V gene's germline CDR1 is SEHNR and CDR2 FQNEAQ (reference sequence). This CDR3 region has 16 residues. V gave up 5 bases and J gave up 3 bases, with 17 bases separating them. In TCRdb, the 5' RACE reads were re-called with MiXCR into one record per CDR3 protein. The sample yields tens of thousands of distinct CDR3 sequences, 15% to 25% seen once. Time point: sample taken at primary tumor resection. TCRs were sequenced from unsorted whole RNA of tumor, nontumor lung or PBMC. The TCR comes from a male donor with early-stage non-small cell lung cancer. The sequencing here drew on PBMCs, taken at surgery. This chain links TRBV7-9 with TRBJ1-5; unclear D gene. CDR3 protein: CASSADTMTYNQPQHF. The CDR3 DNA sequence: TGTGCCAGCAGCGCCGACACGATGACATACAATCAGCCCCAGCATTTT.